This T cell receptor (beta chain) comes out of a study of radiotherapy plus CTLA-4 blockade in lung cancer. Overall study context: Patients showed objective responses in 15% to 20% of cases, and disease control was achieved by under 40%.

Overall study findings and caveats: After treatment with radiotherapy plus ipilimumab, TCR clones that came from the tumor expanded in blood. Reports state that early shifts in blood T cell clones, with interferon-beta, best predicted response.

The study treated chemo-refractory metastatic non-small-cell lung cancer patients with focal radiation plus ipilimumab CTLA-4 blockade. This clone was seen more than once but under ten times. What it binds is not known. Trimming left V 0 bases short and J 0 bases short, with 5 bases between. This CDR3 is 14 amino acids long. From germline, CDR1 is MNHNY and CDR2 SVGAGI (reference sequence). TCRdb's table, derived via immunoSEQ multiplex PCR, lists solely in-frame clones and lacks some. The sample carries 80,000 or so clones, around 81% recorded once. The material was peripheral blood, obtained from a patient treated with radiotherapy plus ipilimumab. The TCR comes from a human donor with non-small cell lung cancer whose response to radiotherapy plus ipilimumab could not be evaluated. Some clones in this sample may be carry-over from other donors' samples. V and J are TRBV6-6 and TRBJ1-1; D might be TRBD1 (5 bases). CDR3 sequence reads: CASSYSGVNTEAFF. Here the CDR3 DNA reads TGTGCCAGCAGTTACTCAGGGGTGAACACTGAAGCTTTCTTT.